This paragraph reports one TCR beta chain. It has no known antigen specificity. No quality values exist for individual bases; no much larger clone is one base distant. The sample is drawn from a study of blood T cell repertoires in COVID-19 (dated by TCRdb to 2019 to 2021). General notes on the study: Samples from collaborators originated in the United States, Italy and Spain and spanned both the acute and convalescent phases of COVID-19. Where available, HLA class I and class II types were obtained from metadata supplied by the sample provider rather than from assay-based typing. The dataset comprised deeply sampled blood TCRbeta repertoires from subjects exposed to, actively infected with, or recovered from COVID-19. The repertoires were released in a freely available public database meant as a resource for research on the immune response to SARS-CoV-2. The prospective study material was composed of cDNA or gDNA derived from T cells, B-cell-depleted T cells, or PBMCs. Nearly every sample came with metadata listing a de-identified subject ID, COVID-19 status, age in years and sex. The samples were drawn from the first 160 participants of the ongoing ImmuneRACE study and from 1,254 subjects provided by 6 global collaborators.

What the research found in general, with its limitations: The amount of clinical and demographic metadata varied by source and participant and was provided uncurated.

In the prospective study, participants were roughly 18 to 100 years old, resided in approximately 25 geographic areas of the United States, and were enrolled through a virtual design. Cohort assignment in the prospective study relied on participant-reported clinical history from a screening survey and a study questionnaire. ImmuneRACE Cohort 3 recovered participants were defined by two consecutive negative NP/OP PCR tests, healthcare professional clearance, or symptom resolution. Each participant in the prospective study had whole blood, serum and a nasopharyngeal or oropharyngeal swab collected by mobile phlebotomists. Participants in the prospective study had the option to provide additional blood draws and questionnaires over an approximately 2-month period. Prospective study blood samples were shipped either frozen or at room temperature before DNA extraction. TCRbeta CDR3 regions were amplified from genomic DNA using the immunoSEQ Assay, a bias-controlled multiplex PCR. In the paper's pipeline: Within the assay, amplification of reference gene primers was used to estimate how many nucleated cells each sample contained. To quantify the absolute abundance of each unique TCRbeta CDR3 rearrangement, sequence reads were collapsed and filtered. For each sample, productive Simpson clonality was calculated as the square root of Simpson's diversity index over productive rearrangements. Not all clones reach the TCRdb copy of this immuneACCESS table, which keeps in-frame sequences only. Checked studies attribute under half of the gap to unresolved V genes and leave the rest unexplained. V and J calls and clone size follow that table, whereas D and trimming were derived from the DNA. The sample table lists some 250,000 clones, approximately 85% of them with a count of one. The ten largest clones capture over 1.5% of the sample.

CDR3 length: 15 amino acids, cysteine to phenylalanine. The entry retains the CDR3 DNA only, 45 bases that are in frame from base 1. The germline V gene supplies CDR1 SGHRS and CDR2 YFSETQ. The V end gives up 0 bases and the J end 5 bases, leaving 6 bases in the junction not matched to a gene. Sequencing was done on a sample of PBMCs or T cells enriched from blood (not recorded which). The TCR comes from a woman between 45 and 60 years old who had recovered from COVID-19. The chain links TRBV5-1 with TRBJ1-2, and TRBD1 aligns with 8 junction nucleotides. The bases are TGCGCCAGCAGCTTGGCAGGGGGCGAGGGGTATGGCTACACCTTC. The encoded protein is CASSLAGGEGYGYTF.